Following are 20 T cell receptor beta chains from one sample sequenced in a study of T-cell reconstitution after alpha-beta-depleted transplantation in children (dated by TCRdb to the mid-2010s). Receptor amplification or capture employed PCR. Sequencing was carried out with an Illumina HiSeq 2500. TCR library preparation used molecular barcoding, with unique molecular identifiers applied to normalize quantification of the TCRbeta repertoire. The raw public reads went through TCRdb reprocessing: fastp at Q25, MiXCR clone calling, in-frame beta chains kept. Records with the same CDR3 protein are collapsed into one entry carrying the most frequent genes and DNA. The sample table holds about 1,000,000 distinct CDR3 sequences, of which 25% to 30% were seen once. The biggest ten clones account for about 28% of the sample. The treatment or condition label of this sample denotes: allogeneic hematopoietic cell transplantation with graft depleted of TCRalphabeta T cells and CD19 B cells.

The material sequenced was PBMCs, mostly from graft donor cells, taken 360 days after TCRalphabeta/CD19-depleted stem cell transplant. These receptors came from a boy less than two years old who had a stem cell transplant for SCID, so the T cells may come from the graft donor.

There are a few counts of this clonotype. The chain employs TRBV7-6 and TRBJ2-1; TRBD2 agrees at 11 bases. V lost 1 base, J lost 9 bases, and 8 bases stayed unmatched. Germline assignment: CDR1 SGHVS and CDR2 FNYEAQ. The CDR3 runs to 16 residues. The CDR3: CASSLVFLAGGGEQFF. DNA for the CDR3: TGTGCCAGCAGCTTAGTTTTCCTAGCGGGGGGCGGTGAGCAGTTCTTC.

This chain joins TRBV9 and TRBJ2-2, with 8 bases fitting TRBD2. CDR3 size: 16 residues. Trimming removed 0 bases from V and 2 bases from J; junction bases left unmatched: 3. Germline V gene sequence: CDR1 SGDLS, CDR2 YYNGEE. In DNA, the CDR3 is TGTGCCAGCAGCGTAGGAGGACTAGCAAACACCGGGGAGCTGTTTTTT. It translates to CASSVGGLANTGELFF. Supplemented by reference TRBV9 and TRBJ2-2, the full variable domain reads DSGVTQTPKHLITATGQRVTLRCSPRSGDLSVYWYQQSLDQGLQFLIQYYNGEERAKGNILERFSAQQFPDLHSELNLSSLELGDSALYFCASSVGGLANTGELFFGEGSRLTVL.

The CDR3 sequence is CATHQGENTEAFF. The CDR3 DNA reads TGTGCCACCCACCAGGGCGAGAACACTGAAGCTTTCTTT. V and J are TRBV12-3 or TRBV12-4 and TRBJ1-1; TRBD1 might be the D (5 bases). CDR3 length: 13 residues. The V gene lost 10 bases and the J gene lost 1 base, with 13 bases spanning the gap.

This clonotype was seen more than once but under ten times. The J gene is TRBJ2-1, the V gene TRBV20-1; D gene uncertain. The V end was cut by 1 base, the J end by 3 bases, with 13 bases between. From germline, CDR1 is DFQATT and CDR2 SNEGSKA (reference sequence). The CDR3 runs to 15 residues. The CDR3 here is CSARGMRNFYNEQFF. For the CDR3, the DNA is TGCAGTGCTAGAGGTATGAGAAACTTCTACAATGAGCAGTTCTTC.

The chain is built from TRBV12-3 or TRBV12-4 and TRBJ2-5; TRBD2 agrees at 11 bases. The CDR3 totals 16 residues. J was trimmed by 1 base and V by 3 bases; bases with no gene match: 4. The CDR3 region has the DNA TGTGCCAGCAGTTTGTGGACTAGCGGGCGCCAAGAGACCCAGTACTTC. Its protein is CASSLWTSGRQETQYF.

This clonotype was detected only a few times. The chain uses TRBV20-1 and TRBJ1-2; 8 bases are shared with TRBD1. The germline V gene encodes CDR1 DFQATT and CDR2 SNEGSKA (reference sequence). V shed 1 base, J shed 4 bases, and the junction held 2 bases outside the gene matches. The CDR3 contains 13 residues. CDR3 bases: TGCAGTGCTAGAGTTGGGACAGGCTATGGCTACACCTTC. Protein: CSARVGTGYGYTF.

The chain is built from TRBV12-3 or TRBV12-4 and TRBJ2-1, with D perhaps matching TRBD1 or TRBD2 (5 bases each). The CDR3 is made up of 12 amino acids. V was pared by 11 bases and J by 4 bases, with 12 bases between. The CDR3 reads CASQEGYNEQFF. CDR3 bases: TGTGCCTCCCAAGAGGGGTACAATGAGCAGTTCTTC.

The chain recombines TRBV4-1 with TRBJ2-1; D remains unclear. Trimming took 1 base from V and 0 from J, leaving 13 bases between them. The CDR3 runs 17 residues. CDR1 and CDR2 (germline): MGHRA, YSYEKL. CDR3 in DNA: TGCGCCAGCAGCCAAGTTTCCGCTCGAAGCTCCTACAATGAGCAGTTCTTC. Translated: CASSQVSARSSYNEQFF.

This rearrangement joins TRBV20-1 to TRBJ2-2; TRBD2 matches at 11 bases. The V segment lost 0 bases and the J segment 4 bases; nucleotides outside the gene matches: 7. Germline V gives CDR1 DFQATT, CDR2 SNEGSKA (reference sequence). This CDR3 spans 17 amino acids. The CDR3 DNA reads TGCAGTGCTAGAGACTTAGCGGGGGGGCGGATCACCGGGGAGCTGTTTTTT. It encodes CSARDLAGGRITGELFF.

The rearrangement links TRBV20-1 to TRBJ2-6; D gene uncertain. The germline V gene has CDR1 DFQATT and CDR2 SNEGSKA (reference sequence). V was shortened by 5 bases and J by 2 bases, with 10 bases between the two germline ends. The CDR3 runs to 14 residues. CDR3 sequence: CSAAEGTGANVLTF. The DNA for the CDR3 is TGCAGTGCTGCCGAAGGGACTGGGGCCAACGTCCTGACTTTC.

The chain combines TRBV5-1 with TRBJ2-1; D gene unclear. The germline V gene has CDR1 SGHRS and CDR2 YFSETQ. The CDR3 covers 16 residues. Trimming left V 0 bases short and J 3 bases short, with 13 bases between. The CDR3 here is CASSLGPHGDYNEQFF. CDR3 nucleotides: TGCGCCAGCAGCTTGGGACCCCATGGGGACTACAATGAGCAGTTCTTC. The variable domain in full, completed from reference TRBV5-1 and TRBJ2-1, reads KAGVTQTPRYLIKTRGQQVTLSCSPISGHRSVSWYQQTPGQGLQFLFEYFSETQRNKGNFPGRFSGRQFSNSRSEMNVSTLELGDSALYLCASSLGPHGDYNEQFFGPGTRLTVL.

A few counts support this clonotype. The rearrangement joins TRBV29-1 to TRBJ2-7; TRBD2 matches at 9 bases. This CDR3 region has 16 residues. V lost 6 bases and J lost 1; bases outside the gene matches: 13. The germline V gene has CDR1 SQVTM and CDR2 ANQGSEA. In nucleotides, the CDR3 is TGCAGCGTCATTCACTTTAAGCGGGGGGTTTCCTACGAGCAGTACTTC. It is translated as CSVIHFKRGVSYEQYF.

The sample holds a few counts of this clonotype. The chain joins TRBV12-3 or TRBV12-4 to TRBJ2-2; 9 bases map to TRBD2. The CDR3 consists of 14 residues. V dropped 6 bases and J dropped 6; count of bases not matched to a gene: 5. DNA of the CDR3: TGTGCCAGCAGCCTAGCGGGGCATGCCGGGGAGCTGTTTTTT. It yields the protein CASSLAGHAGELFF.

This clonotype has at least ten counts. This rearrangement joins TRBV3-1 to TRBJ1-5; TRBD1 matches 10 bases. CDR1 and CDR2 (germline): LGHDT, YNNKEL (reference sequence). With 2 bases clipped from V and 4 bases from J, the junction kept 2 bases outside the gene matches. There are 15 residues in the CDR3. CDR3 DNA sequence: TGTGCCAGCAGCCAAAGACAGGGGGCAAATCAGCCCCAGCATTTT. Translating it yields CASSQRQGANQPQHF.

The gene calls are TRBV21-1 and TRBJ1-1; TRBD1, the D gene given by the table, was not confirmed from the DNA. TRBV21-1 is a recognized pseudogene. CDR3 size: 17 residues. The CDR3 region has the DNA TGTGCCAGCAGACTACAGGACAGGGTCCGGCCGTACACTGAAGCTTTCTTT. As protein: CASRLQDRVRPYTEAFF.

V is TRBV27 and J is TRBJ2-1; possible D gene TRBD1, 6 bases. Per the germline V gene, CDR1 is MNHEY and CDR2 is SMNVEV (reference sequence). V was pared by 4 bases and J by 0 bases, with 7 bases between. The CDR3 runs 14 residues. CDR3 DNA: TGTGCCAGCAGTTACAGGGACTCCTACAATGAGCAGTTCTTC. Translation gives CASSYRDSYNEQFF.

The V call is TRBV25-1, the J call TRBJ1-2; 8 bases are shared with TRBD1. This CDR3 spans 15 amino acids. Germline V gene data show CDR1 as MGHDK and CDR2 as SYGVNS. Germline trimming cut 4 bases from V and 0 bases from J; bases unmatched to any gene: 4. This CDR3 is CASSGRDRSNYGYTF. The CDR3 nucleotides read TGTGCCAGCAGTGGAAGGGACAGGTCTAACTATGGCTACACCTTC.

This clonotype was seen a handful of times. This rearrangement joins TRBV19 to TRBJ2-1; D may be TRBD2 (5 bases). Deletions cut 9 bases from V and 0 bases from J, with 6 bases between. The length of the CDR3 is 12 residues. Germline V gene lookup returns CDR1 LNHDA and CDR2 SQIVND (reference sequence). The CDR3 sequence: CASGDSYNEQFF. The CDR3 coding sequence is TGTGCCAGCGGGGACTCCTACAATGAGCAGTTCTTC.

This chain's CDR3 is CAISDDTGLFLPYEQYF. The CDR3 nucleotides are TGTGCCATCAGTGACGACACGGGACTTTTCCTTCCCTACGAGCAGTACTTC. The chain couples TRBV10-3 to TRBJ2-7; weak D call: TRBD2 (6 bases). The CDR3 extends over 17 amino acids. Germline V gene lookup returns CDR1 ENHRY and CDR2 SYGVKD. V lost 3 bases and J lost 2, with 20 bases in between.

This clonotype has a handful of counts. The chain employs TRBV7-9 and TRBJ1-1; no clear D. Trimming left V 5 bases short and J 0 bases short, with 7 bases between. Germline V gene data show CDR1 as SEHNR and CDR2 as FQNEAQ (reference sequence). This CDR3 is built from 13 residues. Here the CDR3 DNA reads TGTGCCAGCAGCGGCCGCTTGAACACTGAAGCTTTCTTT. Translation: CASSGRLNTEAFF. The variable domain in full, with the rest retrieved from reference TRBV7-9 and TRBJ1-1, is DTGVSQNPRHKITKRGQNVTFRCDPISEHNRLYWYRQTLGQGPEFLTYFQNEAQLEKSRLLSDRFSAERPKGSFSTLEIQRTEQGDSAMYLCASSGRLNTEAFFGQGTRLTVV.